This T cell receptor (beta chain) was obtained from a study of Tregs in tolerant kidney transplant recipients. Findings and caveats of the study: Activated donor B cell expansion appeared to reveal the most relevant donor-specific TCRbeta repertoire. Few patients were studied, so findings need validation in larger groups.

This CDR3 spans 13 amino acids. V was pared by 11 bases and J by 4 bases, with 8 bases of the junction left unmatched. Unstimulated Tregs (CD4+CD25+CD127-) and CD4+CD25- non-Tregs were sorted from PBMCs. Sequencing used immunoSEQ multiplex PCR; TCRdb keeps in-frame clones, though not all of them. The data contain 200,000 to 300,000 clones, 80% to 85% of them singletons. In the case of this clone: Its antigen is as yet unknown.

This chain links TRBV23-1 with TRBJ1-5; 7 bases agree with TRBD1. TRBV23-1 is identified as an open reading frame with a role that is uncertain. Sequenced material: CD4+ T cells from blood. The origin of this receptor is a human donor in good health. This CDR3 is CAGFRDRNQPQHF. The CDR3 DNA reads as TGCGCCGGGTTCCGGGACAGAAATCAGCCCCAGCATTTT.